These T cell receptor beta chains were read from a single sample in a study of cytomegalovirus exposure and HLA in healthy donors. Only in-frame clones appear in the TCRdb table, and some are missing; sequencing was by immunoSEQ multiplex PCR. The profile covers 110,000 to 150,000 clones, with about 80% appearing a single time and just over 5% taken by the ten largest. Sequenced sample: PBMCs. The source is a male donor in good health and CMV-seronegative. Both conserved end residues are part of each CDR3. D genes are given only for firm matches. Expanded clones are given a class, and other clones once, few, many or no size at all.

v_gene	j_gene	d_gene	abundance	CDR3nt	CDR3aa
TRBV4-1	TRBJ2-5	NA	NA	TGCGCCAGCAGCACGGGACACTATGGGGAGACCCAGTACTTC	CASSTGHYGETQYF
TRBV7-9	TRBJ2-2	NA	once	TGTGCCAGCGGAGGCAGGAACACCGGGGAGCTGTTTTTT	CASGGRNTGELFF
TRBV6-6	TRBJ1-6	NA	NA	TGTGCCAGCAGTTACTCGAGGGCGGACAGAGTGAAGTTT	CASSYSRADRVKF
TRBV7-8	TRBJ1-6	NA	NA	TGTGCCAGCAGCTTAGCCCCCCCGAGCTCCTATAATTCACCCCTCCACTTT	CASSLAPPSSYNSPLHF
TRBV29-1	TRBJ2-1	TRBD1	NA	TGCAGCGTGGACAGGGGTTACAATGAGCAGTTCTTC	CSVDRGYNEQFF
TRBV11-3	TRBJ1-3	TRBD1	NA	TGTGCCAGCAGCTCCGGGACAGGGGTAACAGCCGGAAACACCATATATTTT	CASSSGTGVTAGNTIYF
TRBV19	TRBJ1-1	TRBD1	few	TGTGCCAGTAGTATCGACAGGGCCGTGGGGAACACTGAAGCTTTCTTT	CASSIDRAVGNTEAFF
TRBV9	TRBJ1-3	TRBD1	NA	TGTGCCAGCAGCGAGGAATTGACAGGGTCTCCTGGAAACACCATATATTTT	CASSEELTGSPGNTIYF
TRBV28	TRBJ1-5	NA	NA	TGTGCCAGCAGTTCCCCGCGAGGAGGAAGGCCCCAGCATTTT	CASSSPRGGRPQHF
TRBV12-5	TRBJ2-7	NA	NA	TGTGCTAGTTCCCGGGACTTCAATTCCGGGCAGTACTTC	CASSRDFNSGQYF